These T cell receptor beta chains were read from a single sample in a study of CD8 T cells in Susac syndrome. TCRdb used MiXCR to reprocess the immunoSEQ multiplex PCR reads, holding one entry per CDR3 protein. The sample records roughly 110,000 distinct CDR3 sequences, 92% being singletons. Sequencing input: CD8+ T cells from PBMCs. These receptors were taken from a human donor in good health. Each CDR3 is given with its conserved first and last residue. The D gene is left open where the match is weak. Where a row states a size, it is once, few, many or the class of an expanded clone; other rows omit it.

CDR3 protein	CDR3 DNA	V gene	clone size	J gene	D gene
CASSDRDGNYGYTF	TGTGCCAGCTCAGACCGGGACGGAAACTATGGCTACACCTTC	TRBV18	-	TRBJ1-2	-
CASSPGDGNTIYF	TGTGCCAGCTCACCAGGGGATGGAAACACCATATATTTT	TRBV18	-	TRBJ1-3	-
CATSRYTRGYNEQFF	TGTGCCACCAGCAGATATACTAGGGGGTACAATGAGCAGTTCTTC	TRBV15	-	TRBJ2-1	-
CASSPGITGNEQFF	TGTGCCAGCTCACCAGGGATAACGGGGAATGAGCAGTTCTTC	TRBV18	-	TRBJ2-1	-
CASSLGAAREQFF	TGTGCCAGCAGCTTAGGAGCGGCTAGGGAGCAGTTCTTC	TRBV7-2	-	TRBJ2-1	-
CASSARQGLTYGYTF	TGTGCCAGCAGCGCCCGACAAGGCCTAACCTATGGCTACACCTTC	TRBV2	-	TRBJ1-2	-
CASSLEGGAEAFF	TGTGCCAGCAGCTTAGAAGGGGGCGCTGAAGCTTTCTTT	TRBV7-2	-	TRBJ1-1	TRBD1
CASSLLLQGNTEAFF	TGTGCCAGCAGCTTATTGCTACAGGGGAACACTGAAGCTTTCTTT	TRBV7-2	-	TRBJ1-1	-
CASSLRGSADTQYF	TGTGCCAGCAGTTTACGCGGGAGCGCAGATACGCAGTATTTT	TRBV27	once	TRBJ2-3	TRBD2
CASSVAPEEGGYTF	TGTGCCAGCAGCGTAGCCCCCGAAGAAGGTGGCTACACCTTC	TRBV9	-	TRBJ1-2	-
CSAVESRGQLGYTF	TGCAGCGCCGTTGAATCCAGGGGGCAATTGGGCTACACCTTC	TRBV29-1	-	TRBJ1-2	TRBD1
CASSGSGLSGNTIYF	TGTGCCAGCAGTGGGTCTGGGCTCTCTGGAAACACCATATATTTT	TRBV7-2	-	TRBJ1-3	-
CASSLSSDGDYEQYF	TGTGCCAGCAGCTTATCATCGGACGGAGACTACGAGCAGTACTTC	TRBV7-9	-	TRBJ2-7	-
CAWSLGSDRSYEQYF	TGTGCCTGGAGTCTTGGCTCGGACAGGTCCTACGAGCAGTACTTC	TRBV30	once	TRBJ2-7	TRBD1
CASSPYRVDEQFF	TGTGCCAGCAGTCCATACAGGGTAGATGAGCAGTTCTTC	TRBV27	-	TRBJ2-1	-
CSARFSGSNEQFF	TGCAGTGCTAGGTTTAGTGGGAGCAATGAGCAGTTCTTC	TRBV20-1	once	TRBJ2-1	-
CASSHPGGYSNNEQFF	TGCGCCAGCAGCCACCCTGGGGGGTACTCTAACAATGAGCAGTTCTTC	TRBV4-1	-	TRBJ2-1	-
CASSLTPRWQTQYF	TGTGCCAGCAGCCTAACCCCGCGGTGGCAGACCCAGTACTTC	TRBV12-3/TRBV12-4	-	TRBJ2-5	-
CASSLGGTANYGYTF	TGCGCCAGCAGCTTGGGCGGTACAGCTAACTATGGCTACACCTTC	TRBV5-1	-	TRBJ1-2	-
CASSSTGGLGEQYF	TGTGCCAGCAGTAGTACGGGGGGCTTAGGAGAGCAGTACTTC	TRBV28	-	TRBJ2-7	-
CATSVPRTGSRRTQYF	TGTGCCACCAGCGTACCGCGGACAGGGAGCCGACGTACGCAGTATTTT	TRBV15	-	TRBJ2-3	TRBD1
CAWARTGGNQPQHF	TGTGCCTGGGCGAGGACAGGGGGCAATCAGCCCCAGCATTTT	TRBV30	once	TRBJ1-5	TRBD1
CASSLMGPNTEAFF	TGTGCCAGCAGCTTAATGGGCCCGAACACTGAAGCTTTCTTT	TRBV7-3	-	TRBJ1-1	-
CASSQDLQGLDTQYF	TGTGCCAGCAGCCAAGATCTACAGGGGCTGGATACGCAGTATTTT	TRBV14	-	TRBJ2-3	TRBD1
CASSLGGGSYGYTF	TGTGCCAGCAGTTTGGGGGGCGGTAGCTATGGCTACACCTTC	TRBV27	-	TRBJ1-2	-
CASSFNKNTEAFF	TGTGCCAGCAGTTTTAACAAGAACACTGAAGCTTTCTTT	TRBV12-3/TRBV12-4	-	TRBJ1-1	-
CSAPPQRGFTEAFF	TGCAGTGCCCCGCCCCAGAGGGGGTTCACTGAAGCTTTCTTT	TRBV20-1	-	TRBJ1-1	-
CASSDGGLSNQPQHF	TGTGCCAGCAGTGATGGAGGTCTTAGCAATCAGCCCCAGCATTTT	TRBV25-1	-	TRBJ1-5	-
CASRAAGQGAHEQFF	TGTGCCAGCAGGGCTGCTGGGCAGGGGGCTCATGAGCAGTTCTTC	TRBV7-3	-	TRBJ2-1	TRBD1
CASSESYEQYF	TGTGCCAGCAGTGAAAGCTACGAGCAGTACTTC	TRBV25-1	few	TRBJ2-7	-
CASSRRDRDGYTF	TGTGCCAGCAGCCGCCGGGACAGGGACGGCTACACCTTC	TRBV9	-	TRBJ1-2	TRBD1
CASSPRATGTDTQYF	TGTGCCAGCAGCCCCCGGGCCACAGGCACAGATACGCAGTATTTT	TRBV7-3	once	TRBJ2-3	-
CASSLGTSGRYNEQFF	TGTGCCAGCAGCTTGGGTACTAGCGGGAGATACAATGAGCAGTTCTTC	TRBV5-4	-	TRBJ2-1	TRBD2
CASSLTGGFTEAFF	TGTGCCAGCAGCTTGACAGGGGGTTTCACTGAAGCTTTCTTT	TRBV5-6	-	TRBJ1-1	TRBD1
CSAESETGGFNYGYTF	TGCAGTGCCGAATCCGAGACAGGGGGCTTTAACTATGGCTACACCTTC	TRBV20-1	-	TRBJ1-2	TRBD1
CASGFGRIDQPQHF	TGTGCCAGCGGATTCGGGAGGATCGATCAGCCCCAGCATTTT	TRBV12-3/TRBV12-4	-	TRBJ1-5	-
CASSQITRSGANVLIF	TGTGCCAGCAGCCAGATAACCCGGTCTGGGGCCAACGTCCTGATTTTC	TRBV5-4	-	TRBJ2-6	-
CASSYSAAGGVYTEAFF	TGTGCCAGCAGTTACTCGGCGGCAGGGGGGGTTTACACTGAAGCTTTCTTT	TRBV6-2/TRBV6-3	-	TRBJ1-1	TRBD1
CASSPRGQGETQYF	TGTGCCAGCAGCCCACGGGGACAGGGGGAGACCCAGTACTTC	TRBV7-2	-	TRBJ2-5	TRBD1
CASSVVAGDYGYTF	TGTGCCAGCAGCGTCGTGGCAGGGGACTATGGCTACACCTTC	TRBV7-2	-	TRBJ1-2	-
CASSQETATYEQYF	TGCGCCAGCAGCCAAGAAACAGCTACCTACGAGCAGTACTTC	TRBV4-3	-	TRBJ2-7	-
CSVDNGGAGTEQYF	TGCAGCGTTGATAACGGGGGCGCAGGAACCGAGCAGTACTTC	TRBV29-1	-	TRBJ2-7	-
CASSQPWEGTGELFF	TGCGCCAGCAGCCAGCCGTGGGAGGGGACCGGGGAGCTGTTTTTT	TRBV4-1	-	TRBJ2-2	TRBD2
CASSPGGGPTEAFF	TGTGCCAGCAGTCCTGGGGGGGGACCCACTGAAGCTTTCTTT	TRBV6-5	-	TRBJ1-1	-
CASSLGREGGTEAFF	TGTGCCAGCAGCTTAGGGAGGGAAGGTGGGACTGAAGCTTTCTTT	TRBV7-3	-	TRBJ1-1	-
CASSKGGGDEQYF	TGTGCCAGCAGTAAAGGTGGCGGAGACGAGCAGTACTTC	TRBV6-5	-	TRBJ2-7	-
CASRTKGGAEYYNEQFF	TGTGCCAGCAGGACTAAAGGAGGGGCAGAGTACTACAATGAGCAGTTCTTC	TRBV2	-	TRBJ2-1	-
CASSPELITASYGYTF	TGTGCCAGCAGCCCAGAGCTAATTACAGCCTCCTATGGCTACACCTTC	TRBV9	-	TRBJ1-2	-
CASSEGHGQFF	TGTGCCAGCAGTGAAGGTCACGGGCAGTTCTTC	TRBV2	-	TRBJ2-1	-